This T cell receptor (beta chain) was recovered during a study of post-analysis software for immune sequencing data. Study-level points and caveats: Batch-mates among the samples co-clustered strongly by F measure. Diversity measured as normalized Chao1 was significantly lower in multiple sclerosis patients than in controls.

In its sample, this clonotype was seen many times. Its target is not known. The TCR beta cDNA libraries contained unique molecular identifiers. Using its own MiXCR run on the PCR reads, TCRdb lists one record per CDR3 protein. The table lists 150,000 to 200,000 distinct CDR3 sequences, roughly 30% of them singletons, with approximately 1.5% in the top ten. The sample consisted of blood. The sequence was collected from a girl aged 10-17 years with multiple sclerosis.

Here the CDR3 reads CASSFTVDRNQPQHF. CDR3 DNA sequence: TGTGCCAGCAGCTTCACGGTGGACAGAAATCAGCCCCAGCATTTT. This sequence joins TRBV11-2 and TRBJ1-5, with TRBD1 as a possible D gene (6 bases). Deletions cut 3 bases from V and 4 bases from J, with 13 bases between. CDR1 is SGHAT, CDR2 FQNNGV, per germline. This CDR3 has 15 amino acids.